This TCR beta chain was documented in a study of blood T cell repertoires in COVID-19 (dated by TCRdb to 2020 to 2022). Looking at the study overall: Samples from collaborators originated in the United States, Italy and Spain and spanned both the acute and convalescent phases of COVID-19. The material from the prospective study consisted of cDNA or gDNA derived from T cells, B-cell-depleted T cells, or PBMCs. Deeply sampled blood TCRbeta repertoires from subjects exposed to, actively infected with, or recovered from COVID-19 were included in the dataset. The repertoires were released in a freely available public database intended as a resource for research on the immune response to SARS-CoV-2. Samples were obtained from the ongoing ImmuneRACE study (first 160 participants) and from about 1,300 subjects provided by 6 global collaborators. Sample metadata almost always included a de-identified subject ID, COVID-19 status, age in years and sex. Where HLA class I and class II types were available, the types were taken from metadata supplied by the sample provider, not from assay-based typing. Paper-wide results and their limitations: The quantity of clinical and demographic metadata differed by source and by participant and was supplied without curation.

This clone was counted a single time. Its antigen is not yet known. No much larger clone exists at a distance of one base, and base qualities are not known. Enrolling through a virtual design, the prospective study's participants ranged in age from roughly 18 to 100 years and lived across roughly 24 United States geographic areas. Cohort assignment in the prospective study relied on participant-reported clinical history from a screening survey and a study questionnaire. In the prospective study, mobile phlebotomists collected whole blood, serum and a nasopharyngeal or oropharyngeal swab from each participant. Prospective study participants could optionally give additional blood draws and questionnaires over an approximately two-month period. Blood samples from the prospective study were shipped frozen or at room temperature prior to DNA extraction. The CDR3 measures 13 amino acids from cysteine to phenylalanine. Only the CDR3 DNA stays, 39 bases, in frame from base 1. CDR1 and CDR2, looked up from the germline V gene, are SGHTA and FQGTGA. V was cut back by 5 bases and J by 1 base, leaving a gap of 8 bases between them.

TCRbeta CDR3 regions were amplified from genomic DNA using the immunoSEQ Assay, a bias-controlled multiplex PCR. Regarding the original processing steps: The number of nucleated cells in each sample was estimated from the amplification of reference gene primers within the assay. To quantify the absolute abundance of each unique TCRbeta CDR3 rearrangement, sequence reads were collapsed and filtered. For each sample, productive Simpson clonality was calculated by taking the square root of Simpson's diversity index across productive rearrangements. Held by TCRdb, this immuneACCESS table contains in-frame sequences only and omits some clones. Under half of the omission traces to an unresolved V gene where checked; the cause of the rest is unknown. V, J and clone size are those of that table, while D and trimming were read from the DNA. The sample contains around 340,000 clones, 80% to 90% of them found a single time. 3.5% to 4.5% of the sample is taken by the ten largest.

Here the chain combines TRBV7-3 and TRBJ2-5; the D gene identity is not certain. The clonotype originates from a woman aged 40-49 years with acute COVID-19. Material: PBMCs or T cells enriched from blood (not recorded which). The nucleotide sequence reads as follows: TGTGCCAGCAGCCCTAAAGCCCAAGAGACCCAGTACTTC. Its product reads: CASSPKAQETQYF.